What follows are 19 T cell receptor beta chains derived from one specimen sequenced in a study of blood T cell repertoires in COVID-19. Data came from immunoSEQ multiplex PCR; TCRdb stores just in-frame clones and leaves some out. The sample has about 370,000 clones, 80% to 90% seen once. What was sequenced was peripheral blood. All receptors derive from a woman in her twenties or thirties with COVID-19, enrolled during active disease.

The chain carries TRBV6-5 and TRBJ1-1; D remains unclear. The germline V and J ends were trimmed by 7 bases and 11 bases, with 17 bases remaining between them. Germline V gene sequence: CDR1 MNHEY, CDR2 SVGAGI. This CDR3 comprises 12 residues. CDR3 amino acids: CASTSPPGGAFF. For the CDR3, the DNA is TGTGCCAGCACCTCGCCCCCGGGAGGGGCTTTCTTT.

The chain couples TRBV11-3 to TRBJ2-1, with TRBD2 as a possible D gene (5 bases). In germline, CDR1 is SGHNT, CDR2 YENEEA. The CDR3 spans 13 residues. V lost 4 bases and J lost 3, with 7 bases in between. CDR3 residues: CASSSGLYNEQFF. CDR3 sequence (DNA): TGTGCCAGCAGCTCCGGACTCTACAATGAGCAGTTCTTC.

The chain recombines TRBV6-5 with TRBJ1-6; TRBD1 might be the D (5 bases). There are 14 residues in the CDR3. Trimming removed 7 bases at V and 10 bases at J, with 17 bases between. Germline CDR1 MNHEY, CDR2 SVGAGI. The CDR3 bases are TGTGCCAGCATCCTTGGGGGGAACGGATCACCCCTCCACTTT. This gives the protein CASILGGNGSPLHF.

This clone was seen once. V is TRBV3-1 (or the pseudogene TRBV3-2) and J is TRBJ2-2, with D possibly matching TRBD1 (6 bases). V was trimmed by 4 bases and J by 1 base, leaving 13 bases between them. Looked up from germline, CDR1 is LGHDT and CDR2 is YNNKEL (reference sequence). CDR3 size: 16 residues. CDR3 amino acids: CASSPHRAGNTGELFF. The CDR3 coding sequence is TGTGCCAGCAGCCCCCACAGGGCAGGGAACACCGGGGAGCTGTTTTTT.

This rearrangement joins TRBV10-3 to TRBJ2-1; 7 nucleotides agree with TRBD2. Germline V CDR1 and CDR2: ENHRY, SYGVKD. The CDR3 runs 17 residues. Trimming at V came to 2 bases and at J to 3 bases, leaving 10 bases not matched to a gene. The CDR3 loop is CAISETQRGGDYNEQFF. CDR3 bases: TGTGCCATCAGTGAGACACAGCGGGGTGGAGACTACAATGAGCAGTTCTTC.

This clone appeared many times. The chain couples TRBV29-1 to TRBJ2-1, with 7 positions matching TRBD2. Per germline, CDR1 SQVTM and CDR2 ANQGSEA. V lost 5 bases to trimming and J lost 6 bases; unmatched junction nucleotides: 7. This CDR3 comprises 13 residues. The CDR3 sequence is CSVSTTSLNEQFF. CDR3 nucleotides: TGCAGCGTTTCCACGACTAGCCTCAATGAGCAGTTCTTC.

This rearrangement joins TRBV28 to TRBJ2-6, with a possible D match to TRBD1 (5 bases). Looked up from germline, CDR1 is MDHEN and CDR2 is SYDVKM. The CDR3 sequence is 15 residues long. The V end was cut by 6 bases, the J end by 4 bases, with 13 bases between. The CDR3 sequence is CASRIDSSGANVLTF. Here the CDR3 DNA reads TGTGCCAGCAGAATCGACAGCTCCGGGGCCAACGTCCTGACTTTC.

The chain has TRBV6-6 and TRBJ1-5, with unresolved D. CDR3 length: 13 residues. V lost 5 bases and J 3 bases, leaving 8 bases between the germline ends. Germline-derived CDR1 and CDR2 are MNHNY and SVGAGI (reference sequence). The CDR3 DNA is TGTGCCAGCAGTAGCAATTTCAATCAGCCCCAGCATTTT. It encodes CASSSNFNQPQHF.

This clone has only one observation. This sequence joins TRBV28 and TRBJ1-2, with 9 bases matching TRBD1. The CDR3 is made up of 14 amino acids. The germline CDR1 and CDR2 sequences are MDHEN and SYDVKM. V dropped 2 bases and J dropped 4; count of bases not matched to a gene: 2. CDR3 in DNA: TGTGCCAGCAGTTTAGACAGGGGGGCCTATGGCTACACCTTC. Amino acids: CASSLDRGAYGYTF.

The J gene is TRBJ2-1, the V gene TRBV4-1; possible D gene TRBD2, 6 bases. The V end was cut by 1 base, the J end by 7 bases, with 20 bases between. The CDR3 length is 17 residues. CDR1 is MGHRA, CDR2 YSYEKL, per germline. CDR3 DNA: TGCGCCAGCAGCCAAGCTCATCCGGGACTGGAACGGAATGAGCAGTTCTTC. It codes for CASSQAHPGLERNEQFF.

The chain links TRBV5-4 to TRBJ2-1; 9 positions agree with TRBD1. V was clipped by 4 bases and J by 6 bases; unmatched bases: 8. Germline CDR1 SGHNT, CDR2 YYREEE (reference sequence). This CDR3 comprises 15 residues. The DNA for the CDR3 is TGTGCCAGCAGCCCCGGGACAGGGTCGGGCAATGAGCAGTTCTTC. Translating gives CASSPGTGSGNEQFF.

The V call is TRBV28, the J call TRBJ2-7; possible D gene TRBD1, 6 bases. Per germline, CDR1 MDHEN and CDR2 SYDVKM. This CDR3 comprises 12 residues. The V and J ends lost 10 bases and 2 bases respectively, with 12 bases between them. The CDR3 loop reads CATSRGAYEQYF. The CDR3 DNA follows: TGTGCCACCTCCAGGGGCGCCTACGAGCAGTACTTC.

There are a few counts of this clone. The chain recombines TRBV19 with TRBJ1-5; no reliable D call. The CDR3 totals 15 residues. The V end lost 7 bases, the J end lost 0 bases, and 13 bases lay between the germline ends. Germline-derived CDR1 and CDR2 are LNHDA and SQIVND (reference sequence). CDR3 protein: CASTRAVASNQPQHF. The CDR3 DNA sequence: TGTGCCAGTACGCGGGCAGTCGCTAGCAATCAGCCCCAGCATTTT.

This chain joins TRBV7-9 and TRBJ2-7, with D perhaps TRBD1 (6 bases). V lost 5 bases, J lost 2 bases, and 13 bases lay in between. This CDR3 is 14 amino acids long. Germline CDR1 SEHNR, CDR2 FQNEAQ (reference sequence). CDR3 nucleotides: TGTGCCAGCAGCCCCCCGACAGGCCCCTACGAGCAGTACTTC. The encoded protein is CASSPPTGPYEQYF.

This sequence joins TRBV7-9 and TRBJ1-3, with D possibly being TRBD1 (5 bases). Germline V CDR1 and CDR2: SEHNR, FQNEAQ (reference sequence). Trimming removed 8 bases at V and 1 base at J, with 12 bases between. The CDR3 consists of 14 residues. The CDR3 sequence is CASAGGESGNTIYF. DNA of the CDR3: TGTGCCAGCGCCGGGGGGGAGTCTGGAAACACCATATATTTT.

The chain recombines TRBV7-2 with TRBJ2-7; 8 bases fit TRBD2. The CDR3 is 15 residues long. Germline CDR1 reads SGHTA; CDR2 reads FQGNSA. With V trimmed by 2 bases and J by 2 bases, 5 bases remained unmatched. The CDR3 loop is CASSLSIAGPYEQYF. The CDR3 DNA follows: TGTGCCAGCAGCTTAAGCATAGCGGGGCCCTACGAGCAGTACTTC.

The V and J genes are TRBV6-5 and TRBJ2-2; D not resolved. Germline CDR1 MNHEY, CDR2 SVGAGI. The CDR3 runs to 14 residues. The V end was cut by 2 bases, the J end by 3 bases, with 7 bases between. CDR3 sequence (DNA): TGTGCCAGCAGTTACGTCCGGTACACCGGGGAGCTGTTTTTT. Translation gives CASSYVRYTGELFF.

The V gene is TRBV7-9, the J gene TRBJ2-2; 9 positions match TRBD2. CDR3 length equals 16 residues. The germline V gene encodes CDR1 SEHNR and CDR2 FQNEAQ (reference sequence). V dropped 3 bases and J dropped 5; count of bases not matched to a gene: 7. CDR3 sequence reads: CASSFNVAGATGELFF. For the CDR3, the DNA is TGTGCCAGCAGCTTTAACGTAGCGGGAGCTACCGGGGAGCTGTTTTTT.

DNA for the CDR3: TGCGCCAGCAGTGAGCAGGGGTCAACAGATACGCAGTATTTT. Amino acids: CASSEQGSTDTQYF. The V and J genes are TRBV10-1 and TRBJ2-3; tentatively, D is TRBD1 (6 bases). The V end was cut by 2 bases, the J end by 3 bases, with 9 bases between. The CDR3 loop spans 14 amino acids. Germline CDR1 reads WNHNN; CDR2 reads SYGVQD (reference sequence).